The clone carrying this TCR beta chain was detected only once. What it binds is not known. Terminally differentiated effector memory CD45RA+ cells were excluded by CCR7 positive selection of CD45RO-negative cells. Generated by immunoSEQ multiplex PCR, the TCRdb table keeps only in-frame clones and is missing some. In the table there are about 2 million clones, approximately 95% of which are singletons. This CDR3 has 12 amino acids. V shed 9 bases and J shed 2 bases, with 7 bases lying between them. Germline lookup yields CDR1 MNHEY and CDR2 SVGAGI. The sample belongs to a study of shared clonotypes between healthy human individuals. In the study overall: Per donor, three plates held CD4 naive cells, three held CD4 memory, two held CD8 naive and one held CD8 memory. Study outcomes and limitations: A handful of donors showed sharing of approximately 5% of naive CD4 clonotypes.

What was sequenced was naive CD8+ T cells sorted from blood. This chain uses TRBV6-5 with TRBJ1-4, with a weak D call TRBD1 (5 bases). The clonotype originates from a man aged 18 to 29 in good health. CDR3 protein: CASRGTNEKLFF. The CDR3 DNA sequence: TGTGCCAGTCGGGGGACTAATGAAAAACTGTTTTTT.